The 31 T cell receptor beta chains below were found in one sample sequenced in a study of CD8+CD57+ T cells in acquired aplastic anemia. Both TCR beta VDJ combination and CDR3 sequence profiling were carried out. Genomic DNA was the template for this profiling. MiXCR, run by TCRdb on the reads, gives a single entry per CDR3 protein. The sample shows some 190,000 distinct CDR3 sequences, less than 65% of them seen only once. The specimen was sorted CD4+, CD8+, or CD8+CD57+ T cells (not recorded which) from PBMCs. The source is a human donor in good health, serving as a control.

This clonotype has at least ten counts. The rearrangement links TRBV9 to TRBJ1-3, with D possibly being TRBD1 (6 bases). V was cut by 0 bases and J by 0 bases, with 7 bases left in between. CDR1 and CDR2 from the germline V gene are SGDLS and YYNGEE. This CDR3 is built from 15 residues. CDR3 sequence reads: CASSVGQVSGNTIYF. The CDR3 nucleotides are TGTGCCAGCAGCGTAGGACAGGTCTCTGGAAACACCATATATTTT.

This clonotype was seen ten or more times. The V and J genes are TRBV19 and TRBJ1-5, with D tentatively TRBD1 (5 bases). CDR1 is LNHDA and CDR2 is SQIVND in the germline V gene (reference sequence). The CDR3 totals 16 residues. Trimming pared 4 bases from V and 1 base from J, leaving 14 bases between. In nucleotides, the CDR3 is TGTGCCAGTAGTACGTCCGGGGGGGGGAGCAATCAGCCCCAGCATTTT. Translating it yields CASSTSGGGSNQPQHF.

The V call is TRBV2, the J call TRBJ1-2; D unresolved. This CDR3 spans 14 amino acids. The germline V gene encodes CDR1 SNHLY and CDR2 FYNNEI. Trimming took off 3 bases at V and 3 bases at J, with 11 bases between the two ends. CDR3 in amino acids: CASSDMVQHYGYTF. The CDR3 DNA reads as TGTGCCAGCAGTGACATGGTACAGCACTATGGCTACACCTTC. The full variable domain, completed using reference TRBV2 and TRBJ1-2, is EPEVTQTPSHQVTQMGQEVILRCVPISNHLYFYWYRQILGQKVEFLVSFYNNEISEKSEIFDDQFSVERPDGSNFTLKIRSTKLEDSAMYFCASSDMVQHYGYTFGSGTRLTVV.

This clonotype was recorded a few times. CDR3 amino acids: CASSLGQGGYQPQHF. For the CDR3, the DNA is TGTGCCAGCAGCTTAGGACAGGGAGGGTATCAGCCCCAGCATTTT. The rearrangement joins TRBV7-8 to TRBJ1-5; 7 nucleotides match TRBD1. CDR1 and CDR2 from the germline V gene are SGHVS and FQNEAQ. CDR3 length: 15 residues. J lost 5 bases, V lost 1 base, and 5 bases had no gene match. The whole variable domain, filled in from reference TRBV7-8 and TRBJ1-5, reads GAGVSQSPRYKVAKRGQDVALRCDPISGHVSLFWYQQALGQGPEFLTYFQNEAQLDKSGLPSDRFFAERPEGSVSTLKIQRTQQEDSAVYLCASSLGQGGYQPQHFGDGTRLSIL.

V gene TRBV5-1 combines with J gene TRBJ2-7; TRBD2 aligns across 7 bases. After removal of 4 bases from V and 2 bases from J, the junction contained 6 bases not matched to a gene. Germline V gene data show CDR1 as SGHRS and CDR2 as YFSETQ. The length of the CDR3 is 14 residues. CDR3 DNA: TGCGCCAGCAGCCTGCTAGCGGACCCCTACGAGCAGTACTTC. It yields the protein CASSLLADPYEQYF.

The genes are TRBV19 and TRBJ1-5; TRBD1 matches 8 bases. Germline CDR1 and CDR2: LNHDA and SQIVND (reference sequence). The CDR3 totals 14 residues. V trimming: 9 bases; J trimming: 2 bases; junction bases outside the gene matches: 6. The CDR3 protein is CASKQGAGNQPQHF. The CDR3 nucleotides are TGTGCCAGCAAGCAGGGGGCGGGCAATCAGCCCCAGCATTTT.

This chain uses TRBV25-1 with TRBJ2-7; 12 positions agree with TRBD2. Unmatched junction bases numbered 6, after V lost 8 bases and J lost 4 bases. The CDR3 is 14 residues long. Germline CDR1 and CDR2: MGHDK and SYGVNS. The CDR3 reads CASVRLAGVYEQYF. CDR3 sequence (DNA): TGTGCCAGCGTTAGACTAGCGGGGGTATACGAGCAGTACTTC.

This sequence joins TRBV6-1 and TRBJ1-2; possible D gene TRBD1, 5 bases. The CDR3 covers 12 residues. Germline lookup yields CDR1 MNHNS and CDR2 SASEGT. V gave up 3 bases and J gave up 7 bases, with 9 bases separating them. The DNA of the CDR3 is TGTGCCAGCAGTGATCGCAGGGCTGGCTACACCTTC. Its protein is CASSDRRAGYTF.

The rearrangement uses TRBV2 and TRBJ2-7, with 8 nucleotides matching TRBD2. From germline, CDR1 is SNHLY and CDR2 FYNNEI. The CDR3 runs 14 residues. After removal of 6 bases from V and 2 bases from J, the junction contained 6 bases not matched to a gene. In DNA, the CDR3 is TGTGCCAGCAGCGGGGGGGTTCGGGCCTACGAGCAGTACTTC. This codes for CASSGGVRAYEQYF.

The chain links TRBV2 to TRBJ2-5, with D perhaps matching TRBD1 or TRBD2 (5 bases each). The CDR3 has 14 residues. Germline V gene sequence: CDR1 SNHLY, CDR2 FYNNEI. Trimming took off 1 base at V and 5 bases at J, with 11 bases between the two ends. In DNA form, the CDR3 reads TGTGCCAGCAGTGAAGATGGGACGCGGGAGACCCAGTACTTC. Its translation: CASSEDGTRETQYF.

At least ten counts were recorded for this clonotype. The chain carries TRBV9 and TRBJ1-6; 7 positions agree with TRBD1. The CDR3 runs to 15 residues. Unmatched junction bases numbered 8, after V lost 4 bases and J lost 7 bases. The germline gives CDR1 SGDLS, CDR2 YYNGEE. Here the CDR3 DNA reads TGTGCCAGCAGCCCGACAGGGAATGCGAATTCACCCCTCCACTTT. Encoded protein: CASSPTGNANSPLHF.

The V call is TRBV10-3, the J call TRBJ2-7; 10 nucleotides agree with TRBD1. Germline CDR1 and CDR2: ENHRY and SYGVKD. J lost 0 bases, V lost 7 bases, and 3 bases had no gene match. CDR3 length: 14 residues. The chain's CDR3 is CAITGTGVSYEQYF. CDR3 bases: TGTGCCATCACCGGGACAGGGGTCTCCTACGAGCAGTACTTC.

Points on this clonotype: The junction shows a germline mismatch at one end, possibly a read error. The chain recombines TRBV7-2 with TRBJ2-5; weak D call: TRBD1 (6 bases). The CDR3 totals 16 residues. Looked up from germline, CDR1 is SGHTA and CDR2 is FQGNSA. In DNA form, the CDR3 reads TGCGCCAGTAGCAGCTTGGCAGGGGCCTTCCAAGAGACCCAGCACTTC. This translates into CASSSLAGAFQETQHF.

This clonotype was counted ten times or more. A junction end diverges from the germline sequence, so it may reflect a read error. The chain recombines TRBV7-3 with TRBJ2-7; 10 bases are a match to TRBD1. Germline loops: CDR1 SGHTA, CDR2 FQGTGA. This CDR3 region has 15 residues. DNA for the CDR3: TGTGCCAGCGGCTTAACCGGGACAGGGGCTTACGAGCAGTACTTC. The encoded protein is CASGLTGTGAYEQYF.

The chain is built from TRBV5-5 and TRBJ1-1; unclear D gene. V was shortened by 4 bases and J by 2 bases, with 12 bases between the two germline ends. The germline CDR1 and CDR2 sequences are SGHKS and YYEKEE (reference sequence). CDR3 length: 14 residues. CDR3 sequence (DNA): TGTGCCAGCAGCGCTGTGGGAATCAACACTGAAGCTTTCTTT. It encodes CASSAVGINTEAFF.

This clonotype appeared many times. The chain is built from TRBV14 and TRBJ2-7; 9 bases align to TRBD1. This CDR3 spans 15 amino acids. Germline CDR1 is SGHDN and CDR2 is FVKESK. After removal of 4 bases from V and 1 base from J, the junction contained 5 bases not matched to a gene. CDR3 in amino acids: CASSPHRGPSYEQYF. In DNA form, the CDR3 reads TGTGCCAGCAGCCCGCACAGGGGGCCATCCTACGAGCAGTACTTC.

The V gene is TRBV20-1, the J gene TRBJ2-7; no reliable D call. V lost 0 bases and J 4 bases, leaving 4 bases between the germline ends. CDR3 length equals 11 residues. Germline assignment: CDR1 DFQATT and CDR2 SNEGSKA (reference sequence). CDR3 bases: TGCAGTGCTAGAGATAAGTACGAGCAGTACGTC. Translating it yields CSARDKYEQYV.

A few counts support this clonotype. This chain connects TRBV9 to TRBJ2-2; possibly TRBD2 for D (5 bases). The CDR3 length is 13 residues. Trimming stripped 0 bases from V and 8 bases from J, with 8 bases between. Germline V gene data show CDR1 as SGDLS and CDR2 as YYNGEE. The CDR3 nucleotides are TGTGCCAGCAGCGTAGGGAGCGGTGGGGAGCTGTTTTTT. Amino acids: CASSVGSGGELFF.

This clonotype was detected many times. The CDR3 sequence is CASSRQGSYNYGYTF. Here the CDR3 DNA reads TGTGCCAGCAGCCGACAGGGTAGCTATAACTATGGCTACACCTTC. V gene TRBV6-5 combines with J gene TRBJ1-2; 7 bases fit TRBD1. The CDR3 runs to 15 residues. Per germline, CDR1 MNHEY and CDR2 SVGAGI. V was pared by 6 bases and J by 1 base, with 8 bases of the junction left unmatched.

This clonotype has a handful of counts. This chain connects TRBV20-1 to TRBJ2-3; TRBD2 matches 16 bases. This CDR3 is built from 18 residues. Germline V lookup: CDR1 DFQATT, CDR2 SNEGSKA (reference sequence). The V segment lost 5 bases and the J segment 3 bases; nucleotides outside the gene matches: 11. The CDR3 bases are TGCAGTGCTTCGGGACTAGCGGGGGGGCCGAGAGGGACAGATACGCAGTATTTT. Its protein product is CSASGLAGGPRGTDTQYF.

Remarks on this clonotype: A much larger clone differs from this one at a single base, so this may be a read error. The genes are TRBV20-1 and TRBJ2-7, with TRBD2 matching 11 bases. The germline V gene encodes CDR1 DFQATT and CDR2 SNEGSKA (reference sequence). V was pared by 4 bases and J by 2 bases, with 7 bases of the junction left unmatched. The CDR3 is 15 residues long. The CDR3 sequence is CSAISGTSGAYEQYF. CDR3 bases: TGCAGTGCTATTTCCGGGACTAGCGGAGCCTACGAGCAGTACTTC.

V and J are TRBV30 and TRBJ1-3; D is possibly TRBD1 (5 bases). CDR1 GTSNPN and CDR2 SVGIG come from the germline V gene (reference sequence). CDR3 length: 14 residues. Trimming took 0 bases from V and 8 from J, leaving 14 bases between them. The CDR3 here is CAWSVGGGVDTIYF. In DNA form, the CDR3 reads TGTGCCTGGAGTGTAGGCGGGGGGGTGGACACCATATATTTT.

The V and J genes are TRBV28 and TRBJ2-7, with TRBD2 as a possible D gene (6 bases). Germline V gene sequence: CDR1 MDHEN, CDR2 SYDVKM. V shed 6 bases and J shed 2 bases, with 14 bases lying between them. The CDR3 length is 14 residues. The CDR3 loop is CASSPSRGTYEQYF. DNA of the CDR3: TGTGCCAGCAGCCCTTCGCGGGGAACCTACGAGCAGTACTTC.

This clonotype was observed many times. The V gene is TRBV5-1, the J gene TRBJ1-2; 9 positions match TRBD1. The V and J ends lost 7 bases and 8 bases, in that order; junction bases with no gene match: 9. The CDR3 runs 13 residues. Germline CDR1 is SGHRS and CDR2 is YFSETQ. CDR3 loop: CASGPGQGGGYTF. The CDR3 DNA follows: TGCGCCAGCGGACCGGGACAGGGAGGGGGCTACACCTTC.

This clonotype came up a few times. The gene calls are TRBV6-2 or TRBV6-3 and TRBJ1-1; 7 bases map to TRBD1. J lost 3 bases, V lost 3 bases, and 7 bases had no gene match. There are 15 residues in the CDR3. Germline CDR1 reads MNHEY; CDR2 reads SVGEGT. CDR3 nucleotides: TGTGCCAGCAGTTATAGCCGGACAGGACACACTGAAGCTTTCTTT. Protein sequence: CASSYSRTGHTEAFF.

The chain has TRBV20-1 and TRBJ2-1; either TRBD1 or TRBD2 may fit D (5 bases each). V lost 3 bases, J lost 5 bases, and 11 bases lay in between. In germline, CDR1 is DFQATT, CDR2 SNEGSKA (reference sequence). The CDR3 consists of 13 residues. CDR3 protein: CSASPTGHNEQFF. DNA for the CDR3: TGCAGTGCTAGCCCGACGGGGCACAATGAGCAGTTCTTC.

The rearrangement joins TRBV19 to TRBJ1-5, with D possibly TRBD1 on 5 matching bases. The V end lost 7 bases, the J end lost 9 bases, and 13 bases lay between the germline ends. There are 12 residues in the CDR3. CDR1 LNHDA and CDR2 SQIVND come from the germline V gene (reference sequence). CDR3 in amino acids: CASTGGGGPQHF. In DNA form, the CDR3 reads TGTGCCAGTACCGGGGGGGGGGGGCCCCAGCATTTT.

This clonotype was picked up many times. The CDR3 reads CASRSGQGNNSPLHF. In nucleotides, the CDR3 is TGTGCCAGCAGATCGGGACAGGGTAATAATTCACCCCTCCACTTT. V is TRBV6-1 and J is TRBJ1-6; 9 bases map to TRBD1. The junction had 5 bases not matched to a gene; V was cut back by 6 bases and J by 5 bases. CDR1 MNHNS and CDR2 SASEGT come from the germline V gene. CDR3 length: 15 residues.

In its sample, this clonotype was seen many times. The chain joins TRBV6-5 to TRBJ1-3, with 9 bases lining up with TRBD1. The CDR3 sequence is 19 residues long. The V gene end was trimmed by 0 bases and the J gene end by 0 bases; junction bases not matched to a gene: 9. Germline V gene data show CDR1 as MNHEY and CDR2 as SVGAGI. DNA for the CDR3: TGTGCCAGCAGTTACTCGGGTCCCGGGACAGGGAGCTCTGGAAACACCATATATTTT. Translated, it gives CASSYSGPGTGSSGNTIYF.

This chain links TRBV2 with TRBJ2-5; D uncertain. This CDR3 comprises 11 residues. V gave up 6 bases and J gave up 0 bases, with 2 bases separating them. Per the germline V gene, CDR1 is SNHLY and CDR2 is FYNNEI. The CDR3 is CASRYQETQYF. The CDR3, as DNA: TGTGCCAGCAGATACCAAGAGACCCAGTACTTC.

This clonotype has more than one count but fewer than ten. The rearrangement links TRBV24-1 to TRBJ2-7; D unclear. CDR3 length equals 13 residues. Germline loops: CDR1 KGHDR, CDR2 SFDVKD. The germline V and J ends were trimmed by 0 bases and 5 bases, with 7 bases remaining between them. The CDR3 loop reads CATSDLAGNEQYF. CDR3 DNA: TGTGCCACCAGTGATTTGGCCGGAAACGAGCAGTACTTC.